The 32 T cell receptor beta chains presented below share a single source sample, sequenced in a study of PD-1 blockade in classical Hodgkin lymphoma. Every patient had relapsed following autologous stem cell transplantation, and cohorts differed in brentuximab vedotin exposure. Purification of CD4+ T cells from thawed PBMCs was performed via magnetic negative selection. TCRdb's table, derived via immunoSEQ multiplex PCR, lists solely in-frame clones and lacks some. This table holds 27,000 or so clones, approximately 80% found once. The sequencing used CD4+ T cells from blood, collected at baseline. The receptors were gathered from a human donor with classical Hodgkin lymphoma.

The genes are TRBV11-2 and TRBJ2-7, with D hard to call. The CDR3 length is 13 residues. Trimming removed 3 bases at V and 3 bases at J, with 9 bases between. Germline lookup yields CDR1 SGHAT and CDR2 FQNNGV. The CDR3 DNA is TGTGCCAGCAGCTTGGACGCTCGCTACGAGCAGTACTTC. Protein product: CASSLDARYEQYF.

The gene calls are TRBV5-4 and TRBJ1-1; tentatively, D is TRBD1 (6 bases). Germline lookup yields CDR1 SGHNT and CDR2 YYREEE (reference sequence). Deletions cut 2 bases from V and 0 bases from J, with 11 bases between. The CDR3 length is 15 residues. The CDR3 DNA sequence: TGTGCCAGCAGCTTTATTGGACAGCTGAACACTGAAGCTTTCTTT. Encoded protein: CASSFIGQLNTEAFF.

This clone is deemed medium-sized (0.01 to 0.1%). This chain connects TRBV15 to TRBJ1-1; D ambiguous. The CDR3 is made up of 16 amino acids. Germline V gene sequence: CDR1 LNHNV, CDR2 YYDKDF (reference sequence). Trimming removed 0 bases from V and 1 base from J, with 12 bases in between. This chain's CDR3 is CATSRDSVMRNTEAFF. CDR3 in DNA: TGTGCCACCAGCAGAGATTCGGTGATGCGGAACACTGAAGCTTTCTTT.

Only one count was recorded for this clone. This CDR3 reads CASSLARIGGVKPRRDTQYF. As DNA, the CDR3 is TGTGCCAGCAGCTTAGCGCGTATCGGGGGGGTTAAACCACGTCGAGATACGCAGTATTTT. The chain employs TRBV7-2 and TRBJ2-3; TRBD2 matches at 8 bases. The CDR3 runs 20 residues. Trimming cost V 0 bases and J 5 bases; bases outside gene matches: 19. Germline V gene sequence: CDR1 SGHTA, CDR2 FQGNSA. Together with reference TRBV7-2 and TRBJ2-3, the CDR3 gives the full variable domain: GAGVSQSPSNKVTEKGKDVELRCDPISGHTALYWYRQSLGQGLEFLIYFQGNSAPDKSGLPSDRFSAERTGGSVSTLTIQRTQQEDSAVYLCASSLARIGGVKPRRDTQYFGPGTRLTVL.

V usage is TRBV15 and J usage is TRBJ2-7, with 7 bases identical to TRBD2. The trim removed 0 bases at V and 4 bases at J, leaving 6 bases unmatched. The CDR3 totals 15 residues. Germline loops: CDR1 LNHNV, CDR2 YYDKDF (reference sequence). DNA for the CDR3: TGTGCCACCAGCAGAGATCGGGAGGAGGGATACGAGCAGTACTTC. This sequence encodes CATSRDREEGYEQYF.

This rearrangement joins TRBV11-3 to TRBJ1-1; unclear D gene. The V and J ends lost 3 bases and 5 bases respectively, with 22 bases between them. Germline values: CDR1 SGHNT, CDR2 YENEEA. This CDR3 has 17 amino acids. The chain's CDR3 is CASSLFIPNLDETEAFF. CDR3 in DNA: TGTGCCAGCAGCTTGTTTATTCCGAATCTGGATGAAACTGAAGCTTTCTTT.

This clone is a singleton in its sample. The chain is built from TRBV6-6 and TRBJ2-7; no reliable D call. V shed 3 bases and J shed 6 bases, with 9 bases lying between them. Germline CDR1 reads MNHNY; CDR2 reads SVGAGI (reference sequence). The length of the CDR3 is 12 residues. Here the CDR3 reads CASSYLDGEQYF. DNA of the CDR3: TGTGCCAGCAGTTATTTGGATGGCGAGCAGTACTTC.

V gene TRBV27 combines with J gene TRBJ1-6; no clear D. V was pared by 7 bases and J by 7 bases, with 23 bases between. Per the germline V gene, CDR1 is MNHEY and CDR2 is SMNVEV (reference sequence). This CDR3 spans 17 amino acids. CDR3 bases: TGTGCCAGCAAGACGTTCGGCCAAGGGATCGAAAATTCACCCCTCCACTTT. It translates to CASKTFGQGIENSPLHF.

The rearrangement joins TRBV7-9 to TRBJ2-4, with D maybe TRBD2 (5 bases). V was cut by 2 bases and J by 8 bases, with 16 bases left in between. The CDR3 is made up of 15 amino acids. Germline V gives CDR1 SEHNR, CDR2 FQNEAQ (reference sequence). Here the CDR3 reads CASSLSSSPRDIQYF. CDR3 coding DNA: TGTGCCAGCAGCTTAAGTAGCTCCCCGCGGGACATTCAGTACTTC.

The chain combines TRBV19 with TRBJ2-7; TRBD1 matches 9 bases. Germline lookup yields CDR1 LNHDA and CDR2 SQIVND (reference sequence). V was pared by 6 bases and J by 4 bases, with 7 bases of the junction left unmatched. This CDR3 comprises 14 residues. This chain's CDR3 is CASRPGQGLYEQYF. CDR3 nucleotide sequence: TGTGCCAGTAGGCCGGGACAGGGATTATACGAGCAGTACTTC. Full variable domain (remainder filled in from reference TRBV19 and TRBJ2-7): DGGITQSPKYLFRKEGQNVTLSCEQNLNHDAMYWYRQDPGQGLRLIYYSQIVNDFQKGDIAEGYSVSREKKESFPLTVTSAQKNPTAFYLCASRPGQGLYEQYFGPGTRLTVT.

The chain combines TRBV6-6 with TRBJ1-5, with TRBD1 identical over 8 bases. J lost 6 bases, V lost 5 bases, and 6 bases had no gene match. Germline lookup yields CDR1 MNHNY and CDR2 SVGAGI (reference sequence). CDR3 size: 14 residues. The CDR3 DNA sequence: TGTGCCAGCAGTCTCGGACAGGGTAGTCAGCCCCAGCATTTT. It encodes CASSLGQGSQPQHF.

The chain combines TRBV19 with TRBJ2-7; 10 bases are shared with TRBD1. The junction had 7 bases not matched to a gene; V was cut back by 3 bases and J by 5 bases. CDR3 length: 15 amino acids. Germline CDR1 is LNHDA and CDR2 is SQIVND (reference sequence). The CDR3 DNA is TGTGCCAGTAGTATCGGGACAGGGGTAAGCCACGAGCAGTACTTC. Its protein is CASSIGTGVSHEQYF.

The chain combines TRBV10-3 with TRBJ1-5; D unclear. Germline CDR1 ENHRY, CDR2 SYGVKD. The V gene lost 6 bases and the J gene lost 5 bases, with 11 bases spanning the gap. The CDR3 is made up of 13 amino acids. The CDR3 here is CAISFTADQPQHF. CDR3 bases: TGTGCCATCAGCTTCACAGCCGATCAGCCCCAGCATTTT.

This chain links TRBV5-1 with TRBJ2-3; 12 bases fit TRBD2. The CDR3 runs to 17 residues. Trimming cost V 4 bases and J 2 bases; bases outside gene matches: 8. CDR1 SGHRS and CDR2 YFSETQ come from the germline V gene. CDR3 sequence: CASSDQRLAGVTDTQYF. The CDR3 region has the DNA TGCGCCAGCAGCGATCAACGACTAGCGGGGGTCACAGATACGCAGTATTTT.

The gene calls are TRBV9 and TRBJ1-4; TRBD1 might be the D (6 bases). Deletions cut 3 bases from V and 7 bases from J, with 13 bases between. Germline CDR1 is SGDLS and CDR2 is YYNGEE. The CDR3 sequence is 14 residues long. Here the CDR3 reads CASSARGGGEKLFF. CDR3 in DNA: TGTGCCAGCAGCGCGAGGGGGGGCGGTGAAAAACTGTTTTTT.

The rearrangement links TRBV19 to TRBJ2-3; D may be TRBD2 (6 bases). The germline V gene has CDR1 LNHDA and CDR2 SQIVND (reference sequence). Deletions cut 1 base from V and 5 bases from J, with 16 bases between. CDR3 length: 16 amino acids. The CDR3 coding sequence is TGTGCCAGTAGTATAGGACCCGGGAGTGGACAAGATACGCAGTATTTT. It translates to CASSIGPGSGQDTQYF.

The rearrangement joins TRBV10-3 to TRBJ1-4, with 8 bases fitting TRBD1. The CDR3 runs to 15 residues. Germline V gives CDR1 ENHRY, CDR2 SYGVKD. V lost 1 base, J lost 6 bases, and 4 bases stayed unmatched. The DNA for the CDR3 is TGTGCCATCAGTGAGTACGACAGGGGAGATGAAAAACTGTTTTTT. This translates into CAISEYDRGDEKLFF.

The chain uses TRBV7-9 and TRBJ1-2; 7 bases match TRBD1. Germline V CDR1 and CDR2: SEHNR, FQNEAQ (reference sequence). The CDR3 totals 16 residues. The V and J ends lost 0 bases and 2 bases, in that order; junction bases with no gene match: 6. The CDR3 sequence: CASSLAEGGGNYGYTF. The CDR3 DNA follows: TGTGCCAGCAGCTTAGCGGAGGGAGGGGGCAACTATGGCTACACCTTC.

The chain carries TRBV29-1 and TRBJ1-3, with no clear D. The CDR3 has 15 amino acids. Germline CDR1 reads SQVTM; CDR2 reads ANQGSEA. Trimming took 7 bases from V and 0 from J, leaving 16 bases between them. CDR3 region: CSATPLGGSGNTIYF. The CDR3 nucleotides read TGCAGCGCTACCCCCTTGGGCGGCTCTGGAAACACCATATATTTT.

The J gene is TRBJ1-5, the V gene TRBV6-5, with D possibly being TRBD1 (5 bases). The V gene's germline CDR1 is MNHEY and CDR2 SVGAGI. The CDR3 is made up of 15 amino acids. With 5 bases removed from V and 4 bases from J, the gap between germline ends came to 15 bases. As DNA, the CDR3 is TGTGCCAGCAGTCAACGTCAGGGAGGAAATCAGCCCCAGCATTTT. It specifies CASSQRQGGNQPQHF.

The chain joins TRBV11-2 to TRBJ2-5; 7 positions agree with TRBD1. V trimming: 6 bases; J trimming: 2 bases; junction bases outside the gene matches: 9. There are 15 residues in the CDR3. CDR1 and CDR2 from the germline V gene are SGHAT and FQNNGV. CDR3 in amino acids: CASSRNPGQQETQYF. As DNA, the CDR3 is TGTGCCAGCAGTCGGAATCCGGGACAGCAAGAGACCCAGTACTTC.

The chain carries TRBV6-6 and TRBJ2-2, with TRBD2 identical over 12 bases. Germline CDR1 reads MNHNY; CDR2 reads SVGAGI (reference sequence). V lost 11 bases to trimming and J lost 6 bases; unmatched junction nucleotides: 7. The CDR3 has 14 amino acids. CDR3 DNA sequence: TGTGCCTCTAGGACTAGCGGGGTACCCGGGGAGCTGTTTTTT. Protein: CASRTSGVPGELFF.

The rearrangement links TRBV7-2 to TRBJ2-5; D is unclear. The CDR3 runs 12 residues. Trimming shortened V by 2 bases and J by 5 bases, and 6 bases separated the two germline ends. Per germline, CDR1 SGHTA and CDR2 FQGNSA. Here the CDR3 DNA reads TGTGCCAGCAGCTTAAATGGGGAGACCCAGTACTTC. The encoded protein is CASSLNGETQYF.

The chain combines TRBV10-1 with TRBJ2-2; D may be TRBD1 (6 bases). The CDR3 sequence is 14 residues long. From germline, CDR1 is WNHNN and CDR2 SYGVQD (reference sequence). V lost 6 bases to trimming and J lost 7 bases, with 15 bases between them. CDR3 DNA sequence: TGCGCCAGCAGCCCCGACAGGCGACTCGGGGAGCTGTTTTTT. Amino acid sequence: CASSPDRRLGELFF.

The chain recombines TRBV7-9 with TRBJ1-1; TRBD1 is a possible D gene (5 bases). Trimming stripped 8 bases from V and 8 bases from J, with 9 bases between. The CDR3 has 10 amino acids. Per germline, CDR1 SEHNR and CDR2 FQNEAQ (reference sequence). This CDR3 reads CASGHREAFF. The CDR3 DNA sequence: TGTGCCAGCGGACACCGCGAAGCTTTCTTT. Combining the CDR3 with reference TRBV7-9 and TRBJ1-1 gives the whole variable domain DTGVSQNPRHKITKRGQNVTFRCDPISEHNRLYWYRQTLGQGPEFLTYFQNEAQLEKSRLLSDRFSAERPKGSFSTLEIQRTEQGDSAMYLCASGHREAFFGQGTRLTVV.

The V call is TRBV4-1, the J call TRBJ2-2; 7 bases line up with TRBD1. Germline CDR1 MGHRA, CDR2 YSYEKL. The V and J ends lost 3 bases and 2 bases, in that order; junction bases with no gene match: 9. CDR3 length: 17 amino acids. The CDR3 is CASSHPRGGLNTGELFF. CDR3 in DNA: TGCGCCAGCAGCCATCCAAGAGGGGGCCTAAACACCGGGGAGCTGTTTTTT.

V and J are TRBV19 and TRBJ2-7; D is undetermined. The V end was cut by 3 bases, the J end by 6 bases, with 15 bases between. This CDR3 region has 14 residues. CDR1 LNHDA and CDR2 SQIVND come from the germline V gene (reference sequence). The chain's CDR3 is CASSIKLKGGEQYF. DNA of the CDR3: TGTGCCAGTAGTATCAAACTAAAGGGCGGCGAGCAGTACTTC.

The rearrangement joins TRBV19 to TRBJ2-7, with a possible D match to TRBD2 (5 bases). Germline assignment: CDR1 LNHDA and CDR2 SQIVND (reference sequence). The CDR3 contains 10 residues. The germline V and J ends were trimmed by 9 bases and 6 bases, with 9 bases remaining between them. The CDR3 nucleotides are TGTGCCAGCGGGAATACCGAGCAGTACTTC. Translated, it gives CASGNTEQYF.

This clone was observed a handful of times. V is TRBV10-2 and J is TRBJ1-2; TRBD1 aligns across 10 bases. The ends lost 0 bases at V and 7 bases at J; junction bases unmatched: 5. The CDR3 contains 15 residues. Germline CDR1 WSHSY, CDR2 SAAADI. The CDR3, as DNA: TGCGCCAGCAGTGAGTCACGGGACAGGGGTAGTGGCTACACCTTC. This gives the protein CASSESRDRGSGYTF.

The CDR3 DNA reads as TGCAGCGTTGTGAGACAGGGGGCTCTAGGGCAGTTCTTC. It codes for CSVVRQGALGQFF. V and J are TRBV29-1 and TRBJ2-1; 10 bases are a match to TRBD1. The CDR3 loop spans 13 amino acids. From germline, CDR1 is SQVTM and CDR2 ANQGSEA. The V segment lost 4 bases and the J segment 12 bases; nucleotides outside the gene matches: 9.

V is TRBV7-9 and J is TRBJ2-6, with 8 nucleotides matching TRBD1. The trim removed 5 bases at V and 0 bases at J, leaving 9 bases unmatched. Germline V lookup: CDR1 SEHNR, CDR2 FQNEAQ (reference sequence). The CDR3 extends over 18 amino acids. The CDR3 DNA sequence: TGTGCCAGCAGCCTCTGGACAGGGACAGACTCTGGGGCCAACGTCCTGACTTTC. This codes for CASSLWTGTDSGANVLTF. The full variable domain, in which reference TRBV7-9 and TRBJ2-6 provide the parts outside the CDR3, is DTGVSQNPRHKITKRGQNVTFRCDPISEHNRLYWYRQTLGQGPEFLTYFQNEAQLEKSRLLSDRFSAERPKGSFSTLEIQRTEQGDSAMYLCASSLWTGTDSGANVLTFGAGSRLTVL.

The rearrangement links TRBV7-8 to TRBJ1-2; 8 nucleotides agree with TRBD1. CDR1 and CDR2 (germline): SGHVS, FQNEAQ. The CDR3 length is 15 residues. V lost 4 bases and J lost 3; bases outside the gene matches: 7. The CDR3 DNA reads TGTGCCAGCAGCTCCGGACAGGGCTTCTACTATGGCTACACCTTC. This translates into CASSSGQGFYYGYTF.